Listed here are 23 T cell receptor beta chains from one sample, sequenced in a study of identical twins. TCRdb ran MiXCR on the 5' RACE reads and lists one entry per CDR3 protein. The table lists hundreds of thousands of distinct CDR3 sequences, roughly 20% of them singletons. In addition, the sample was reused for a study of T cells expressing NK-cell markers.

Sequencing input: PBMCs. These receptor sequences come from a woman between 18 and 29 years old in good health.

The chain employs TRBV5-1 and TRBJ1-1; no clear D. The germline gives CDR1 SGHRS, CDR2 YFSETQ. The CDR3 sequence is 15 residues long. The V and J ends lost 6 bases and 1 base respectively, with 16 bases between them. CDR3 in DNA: TGCGCCAGCACCGGGCCAAATGGGAGGAACACTGAAGCTTTCTTT. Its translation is CASTGPNGRNTEAFF.

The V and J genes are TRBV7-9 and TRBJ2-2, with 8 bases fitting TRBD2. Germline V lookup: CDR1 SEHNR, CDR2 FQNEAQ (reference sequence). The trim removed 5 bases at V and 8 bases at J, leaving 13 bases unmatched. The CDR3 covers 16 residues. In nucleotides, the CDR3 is TGTGCCAGCAGCCCCCTCGCGGGGGGCGCCGGAGGGGAGCTGTTTTTT. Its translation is CASSPLAGGAGGELFF.

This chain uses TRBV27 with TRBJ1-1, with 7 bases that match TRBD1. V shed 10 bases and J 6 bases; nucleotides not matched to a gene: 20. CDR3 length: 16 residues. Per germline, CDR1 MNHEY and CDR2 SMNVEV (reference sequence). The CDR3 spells CATLTDRDPRRSEAFF. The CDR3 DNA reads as TGTGCCACTCTCACAGACAGGGACCCCCGGAGGTCTGAAGCTTTCTTT.

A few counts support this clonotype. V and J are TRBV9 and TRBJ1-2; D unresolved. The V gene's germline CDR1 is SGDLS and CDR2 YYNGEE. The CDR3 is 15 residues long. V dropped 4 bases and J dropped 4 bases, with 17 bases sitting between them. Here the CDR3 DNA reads TGTGCCAGCAGCCTAGCAGCGCCAGCACTCTATGGCTACACCTTC. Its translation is CASSLAAPALYGYTF.

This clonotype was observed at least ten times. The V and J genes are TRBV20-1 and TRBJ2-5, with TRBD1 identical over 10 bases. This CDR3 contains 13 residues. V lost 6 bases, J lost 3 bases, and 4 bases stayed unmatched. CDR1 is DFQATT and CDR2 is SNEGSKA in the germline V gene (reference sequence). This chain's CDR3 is CSALGQGKETQYF. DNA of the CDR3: TGCAGTGCCCTGGGACAGGGGAAAGAGACCCAGTACTTC.

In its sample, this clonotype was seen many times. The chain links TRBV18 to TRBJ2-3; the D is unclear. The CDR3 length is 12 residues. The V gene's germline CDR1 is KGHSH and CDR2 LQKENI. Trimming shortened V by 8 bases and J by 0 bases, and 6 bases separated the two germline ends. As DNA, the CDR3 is TGTGCCAGCAGCCCTAGCACAGATACGCAGTATTTT. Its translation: CASSPSTDTQYF.

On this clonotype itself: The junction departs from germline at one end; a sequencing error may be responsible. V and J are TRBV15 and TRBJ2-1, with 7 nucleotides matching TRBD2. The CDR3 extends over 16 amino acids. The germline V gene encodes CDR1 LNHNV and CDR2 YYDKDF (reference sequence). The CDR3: CGTSRDRAGVENEQFF. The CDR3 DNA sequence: TGTGGCACCAGCAGAGATCGGGCGGGAGTTGAAAATGAGCAGTTCTTC.

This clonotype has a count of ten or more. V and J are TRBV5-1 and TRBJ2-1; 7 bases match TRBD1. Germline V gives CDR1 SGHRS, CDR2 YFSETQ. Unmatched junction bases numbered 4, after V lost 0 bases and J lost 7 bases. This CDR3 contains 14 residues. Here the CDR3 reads CASSLDRGRNEQFF. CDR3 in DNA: TGCGCCAGCAGCTTGGACAGGGGCAGGAATGAGCAGTTCTTC.

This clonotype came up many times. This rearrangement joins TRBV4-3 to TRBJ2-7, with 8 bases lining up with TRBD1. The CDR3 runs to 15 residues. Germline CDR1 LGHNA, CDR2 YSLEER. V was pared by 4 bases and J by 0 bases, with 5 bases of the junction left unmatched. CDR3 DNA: TGCGCCAGCAGCCGCGGACAGGGCGTCTCCTACGAGCAGTACTTC. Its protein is CASSRGQGVSYEQYF.

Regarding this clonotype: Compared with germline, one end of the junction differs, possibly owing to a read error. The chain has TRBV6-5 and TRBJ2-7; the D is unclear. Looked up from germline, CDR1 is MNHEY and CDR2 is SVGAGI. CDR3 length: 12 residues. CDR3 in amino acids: CASKGAGHEEYF. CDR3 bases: TGTGCCAGCAAAGGTGCAGGCCACGAGGAGTACTTC.

The CDR3 sequence: CASRSGTRYEQFF. DNA of the CDR3: TGTGCAAGTCGCTCCGGGACTAGATATGAGCAGTTCTTC. The chain couples TRBV12-2 to TRBJ2-1; the table assigns TRBD2, which was not confirmed against the DNA. TRBV12-2 is a pseudogene segment. The CDR3 length is 13 residues.

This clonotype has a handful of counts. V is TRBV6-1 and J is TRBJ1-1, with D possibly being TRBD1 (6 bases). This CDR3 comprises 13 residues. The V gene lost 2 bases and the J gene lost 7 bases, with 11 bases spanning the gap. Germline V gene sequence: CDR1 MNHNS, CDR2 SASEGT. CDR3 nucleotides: TGTGCCAGCAGTGAAATTACAGGGAGTGAAGCTTTCTTT. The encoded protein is CASSEITGSEAFF.

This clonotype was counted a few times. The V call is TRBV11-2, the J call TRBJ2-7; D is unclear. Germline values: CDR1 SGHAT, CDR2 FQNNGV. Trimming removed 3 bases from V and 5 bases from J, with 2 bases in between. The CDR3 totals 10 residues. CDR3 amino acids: CASSFNEQYF. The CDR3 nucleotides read TGTGCCAGCAGCTTCAACGAGCAGTACTTC.

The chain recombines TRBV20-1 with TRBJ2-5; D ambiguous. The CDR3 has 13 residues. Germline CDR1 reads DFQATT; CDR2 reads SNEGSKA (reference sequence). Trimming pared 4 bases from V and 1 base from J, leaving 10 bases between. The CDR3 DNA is TGCAGTGCTATCTACCGCATCCAAGAGACCCAGTACTTC. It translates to CSAIYRIQETQYF.

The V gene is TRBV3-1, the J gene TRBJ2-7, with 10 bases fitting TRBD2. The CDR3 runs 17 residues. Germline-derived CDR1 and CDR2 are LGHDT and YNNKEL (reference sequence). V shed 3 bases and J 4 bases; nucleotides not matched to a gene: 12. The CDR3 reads CASSHSSGGPREYEQYF. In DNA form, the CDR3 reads TGTGCCAGCAGCCATAGTAGCGGGGGGCCCCGTGAGTACGAGCAGTACTTC.

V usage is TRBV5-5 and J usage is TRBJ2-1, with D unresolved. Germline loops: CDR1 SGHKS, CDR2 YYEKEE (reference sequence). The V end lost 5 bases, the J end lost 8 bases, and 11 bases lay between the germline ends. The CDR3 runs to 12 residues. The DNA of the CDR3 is TGTGCCAGCAGGACGAGAGGCGATGAGCAGTTCTTC. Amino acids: CASRTRGDEQFF.

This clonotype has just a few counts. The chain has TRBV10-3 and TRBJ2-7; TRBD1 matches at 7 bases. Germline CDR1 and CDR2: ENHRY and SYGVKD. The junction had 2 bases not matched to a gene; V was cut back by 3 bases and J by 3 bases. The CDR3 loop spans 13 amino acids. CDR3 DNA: TGTGCCATCAGTGATCGGGACAGCTACGAGCAGTACTTC. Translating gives CAISDRDSYEQYF.

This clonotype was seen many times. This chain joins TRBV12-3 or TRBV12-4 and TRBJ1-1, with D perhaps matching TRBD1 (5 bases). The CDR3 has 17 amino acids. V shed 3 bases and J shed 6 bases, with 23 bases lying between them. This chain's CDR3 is CASSFSGRGQRTPEAFF. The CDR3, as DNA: TGTGCCAGCAGTTTCTCGGGTAGGGGCCAGAGGACCCCTGAAGCTTTCTTT.

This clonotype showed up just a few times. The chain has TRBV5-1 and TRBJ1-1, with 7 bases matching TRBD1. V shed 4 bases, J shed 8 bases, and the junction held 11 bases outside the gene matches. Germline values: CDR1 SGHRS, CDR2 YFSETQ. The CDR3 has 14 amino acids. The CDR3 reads CASSPGVRDREAFF. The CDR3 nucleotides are TGCGCCAGCAGCCCTGGGGTTCGGGACAGAGAAGCTTTCTTT.

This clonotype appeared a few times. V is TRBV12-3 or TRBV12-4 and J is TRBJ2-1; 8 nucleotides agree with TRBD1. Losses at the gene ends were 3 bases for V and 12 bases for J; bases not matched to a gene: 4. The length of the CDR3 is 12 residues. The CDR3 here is CASSFGTGRQFF. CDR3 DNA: TGTGCCAGCAGTTTTGGGACAGGCCGGCAGTTCTTC.

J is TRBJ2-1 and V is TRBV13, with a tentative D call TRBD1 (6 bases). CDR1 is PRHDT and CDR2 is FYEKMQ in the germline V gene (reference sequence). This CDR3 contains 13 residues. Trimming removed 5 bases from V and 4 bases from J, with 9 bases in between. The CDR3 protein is CASSPDRYNEQFF. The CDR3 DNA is TGTGCCAGCAGCCCCGACAGGTACAATGAGCAGTTCTTC.

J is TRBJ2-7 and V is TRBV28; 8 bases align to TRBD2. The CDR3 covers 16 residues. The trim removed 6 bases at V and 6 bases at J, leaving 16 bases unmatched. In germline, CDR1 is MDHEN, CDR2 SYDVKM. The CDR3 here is CASSLGGAGVAGEQYF. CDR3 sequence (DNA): TGTGCCAGCAGCCTCGGAGGAGCGGGAGTAGCAGGCGAGCAGTACTTC.

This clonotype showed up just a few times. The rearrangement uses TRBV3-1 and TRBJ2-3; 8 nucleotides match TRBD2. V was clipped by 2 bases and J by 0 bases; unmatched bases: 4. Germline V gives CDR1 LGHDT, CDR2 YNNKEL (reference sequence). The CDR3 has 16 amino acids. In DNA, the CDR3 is TGTGCCAGCAGCCAACTAGCGGGCCGAAGCACAGATACGCAGTATTTT. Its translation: CASSQLAGRSTDTQYF.